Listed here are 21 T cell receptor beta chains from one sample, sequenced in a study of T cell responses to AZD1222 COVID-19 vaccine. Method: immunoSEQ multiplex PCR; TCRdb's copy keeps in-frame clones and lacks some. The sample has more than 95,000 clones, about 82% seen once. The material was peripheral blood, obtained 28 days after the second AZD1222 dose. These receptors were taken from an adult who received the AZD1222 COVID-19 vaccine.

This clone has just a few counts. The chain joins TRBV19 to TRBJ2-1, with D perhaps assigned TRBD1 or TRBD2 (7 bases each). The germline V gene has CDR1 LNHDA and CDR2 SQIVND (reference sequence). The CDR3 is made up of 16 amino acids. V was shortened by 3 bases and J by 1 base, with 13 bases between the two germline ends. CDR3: CASSMVRGGSYNEQFF. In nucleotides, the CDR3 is TGTGCCAGTAGTATGGTCAGGGGGGGTTCCTACAATGAGCAGTTCTTC.

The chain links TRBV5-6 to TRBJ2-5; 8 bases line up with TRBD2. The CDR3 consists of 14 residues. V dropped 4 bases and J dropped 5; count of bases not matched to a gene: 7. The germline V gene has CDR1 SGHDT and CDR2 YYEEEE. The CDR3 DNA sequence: TGTGCCAGCAGCGGAACTAGCGGTCGGGAGACCCAGTACTTC. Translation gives CASSGTSGRETQYF.

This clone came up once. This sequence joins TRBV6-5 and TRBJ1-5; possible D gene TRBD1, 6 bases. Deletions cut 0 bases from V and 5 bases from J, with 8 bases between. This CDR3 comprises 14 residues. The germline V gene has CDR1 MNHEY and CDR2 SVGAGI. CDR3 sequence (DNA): TGTGCCAGCAGTTACTCTGCAGGGGATCAGCCCCAGCATTTT. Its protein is CASSYSAGDQPQHF.

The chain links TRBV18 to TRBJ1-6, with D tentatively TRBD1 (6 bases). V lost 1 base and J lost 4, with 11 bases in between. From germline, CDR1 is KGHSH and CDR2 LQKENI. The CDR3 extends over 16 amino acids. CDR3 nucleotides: TGTGCCAGCTCACCACTGGGGGCAAATTATAATTCACCCCTCCACTTT. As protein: CASSPLGANYNSPLHF.

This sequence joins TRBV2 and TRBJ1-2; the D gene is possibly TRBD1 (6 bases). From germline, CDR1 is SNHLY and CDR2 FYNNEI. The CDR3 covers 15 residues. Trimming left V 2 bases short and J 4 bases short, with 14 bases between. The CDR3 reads CASSENRGPGYGYTF. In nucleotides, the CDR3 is TGTGCCAGCAGTGAAAATCGGGGGCCAGGCTATGGCTACACCTTC.

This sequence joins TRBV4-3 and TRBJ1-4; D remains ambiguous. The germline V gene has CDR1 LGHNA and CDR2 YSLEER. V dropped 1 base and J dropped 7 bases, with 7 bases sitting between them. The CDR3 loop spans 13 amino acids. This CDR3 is CASSQVFREKLFF. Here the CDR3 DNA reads TGCGCCAGCAGCCAAGTCTTCCGTGAAAAACTGTTTTTT.

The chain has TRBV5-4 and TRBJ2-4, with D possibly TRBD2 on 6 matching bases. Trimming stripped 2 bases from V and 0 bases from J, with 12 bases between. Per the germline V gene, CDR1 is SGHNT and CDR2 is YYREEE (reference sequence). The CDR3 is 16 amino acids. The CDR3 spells CASSFRLGGAKNIQYF. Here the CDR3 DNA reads TGTGCCAGCAGCTTTCGCCTCGGGGGAGCCAAAAACATTCAGTACTTC.

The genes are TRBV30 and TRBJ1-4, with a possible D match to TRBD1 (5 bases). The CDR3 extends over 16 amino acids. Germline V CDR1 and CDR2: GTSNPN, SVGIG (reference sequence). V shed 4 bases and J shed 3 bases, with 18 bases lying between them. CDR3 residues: CAWTRGGVEANEKLFF. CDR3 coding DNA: TGTGCCTGGACTAGAGGAGGGGTGGAGGCTAATGAAAAACTGTTTTTT.

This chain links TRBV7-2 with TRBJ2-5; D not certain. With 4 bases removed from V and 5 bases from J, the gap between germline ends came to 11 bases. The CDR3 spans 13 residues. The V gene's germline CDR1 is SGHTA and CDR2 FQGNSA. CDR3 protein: CASSSQNDETQYF. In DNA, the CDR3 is TGTGCCAGCAGCTCTCAGAACGATGAGACCCAGTACTTC.

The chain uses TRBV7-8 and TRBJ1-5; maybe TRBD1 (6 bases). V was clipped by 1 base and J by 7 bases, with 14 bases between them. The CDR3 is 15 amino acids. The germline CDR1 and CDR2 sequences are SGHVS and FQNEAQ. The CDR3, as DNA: TGTGCCAGCAGCTTAGGGGACACTAACGTGCAGCCCCAGCATTTT. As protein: CASSLGDTNVQPQHF.

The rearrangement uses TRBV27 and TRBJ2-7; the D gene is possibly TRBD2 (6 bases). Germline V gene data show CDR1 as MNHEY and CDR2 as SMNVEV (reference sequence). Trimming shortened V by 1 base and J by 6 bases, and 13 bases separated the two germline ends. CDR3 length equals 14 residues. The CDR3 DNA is TGTGCCAGCAGTTTATTCGGGGGATTAGGCGAGCAGTACTTC. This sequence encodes CASSLFGGLGEQYF.

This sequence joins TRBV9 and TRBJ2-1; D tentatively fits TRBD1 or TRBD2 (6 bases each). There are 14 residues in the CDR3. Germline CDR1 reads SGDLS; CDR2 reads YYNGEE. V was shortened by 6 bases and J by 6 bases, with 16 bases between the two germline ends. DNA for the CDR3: TGTGCCAGCAACCCAGAAGGGGGGCGCAATGAGCAGTTCTTC. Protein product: CASNPEGGRNEQFF.

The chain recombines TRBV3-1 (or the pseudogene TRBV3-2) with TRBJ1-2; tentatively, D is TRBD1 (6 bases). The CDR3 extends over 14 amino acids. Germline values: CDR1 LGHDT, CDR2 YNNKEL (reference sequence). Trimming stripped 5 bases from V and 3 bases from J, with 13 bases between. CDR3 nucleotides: TGTGCCAGCAGCGCTACGGACAGACACTATGGCTACACCTTC. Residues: CASSATDRHYGYTF.

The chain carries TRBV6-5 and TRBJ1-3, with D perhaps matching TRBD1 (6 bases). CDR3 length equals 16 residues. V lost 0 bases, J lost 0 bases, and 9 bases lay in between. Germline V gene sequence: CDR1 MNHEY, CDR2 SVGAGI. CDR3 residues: CASSYSAGVSGNTIYF. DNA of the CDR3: TGTGCCAGCAGTTACTCGGCAGGGGTCTCTGGAAACACCATATATTTT.

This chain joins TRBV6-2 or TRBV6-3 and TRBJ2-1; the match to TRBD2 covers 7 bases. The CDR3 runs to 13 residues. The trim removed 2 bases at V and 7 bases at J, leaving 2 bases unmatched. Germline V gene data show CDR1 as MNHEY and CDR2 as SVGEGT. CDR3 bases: TGTGCCAGCAGTTACATTAGCGGGAATGAGCAGTTCTTC. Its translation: CASSYISGNEQFF.

The CDR3 here is CASSLTTTTNEKLFF. The CDR3 DNA reads TGTGCCAGCAGCTTGACAACCACAACTAATGAAAAACTGTTTTTT. The chain couples TRBV13 to TRBJ1-4; D remains ambiguous. The CDR3 loop spans 15 amino acids. Germline-derived CDR1 and CDR2 are PRHDT and FYEKMQ (reference sequence). Trimming stripped 3 bases from V and 0 bases from J, with 8 bases between.

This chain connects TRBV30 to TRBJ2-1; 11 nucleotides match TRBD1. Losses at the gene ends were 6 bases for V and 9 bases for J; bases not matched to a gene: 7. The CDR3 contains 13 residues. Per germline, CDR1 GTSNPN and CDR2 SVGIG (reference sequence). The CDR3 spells CACGDRGESEQFF. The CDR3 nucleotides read TGTGCCTGTGGGGACAGGGGGGAATCTGAGCAGTTCTTC.

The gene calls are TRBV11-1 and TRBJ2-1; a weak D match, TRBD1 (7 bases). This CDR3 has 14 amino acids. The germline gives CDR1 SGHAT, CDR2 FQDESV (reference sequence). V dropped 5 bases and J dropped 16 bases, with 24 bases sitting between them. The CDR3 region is CASSRGLGTARFFF. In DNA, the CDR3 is TGTGCCAGCAGCCGGGGACTCGGGACAGCCCGTTTCTTCTTC.

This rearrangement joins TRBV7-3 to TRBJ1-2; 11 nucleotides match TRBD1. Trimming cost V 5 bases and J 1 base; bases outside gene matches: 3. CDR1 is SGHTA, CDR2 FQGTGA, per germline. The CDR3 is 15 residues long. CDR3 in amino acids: CASSPGTGGNYGYTF. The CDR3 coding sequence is TGTGCCAGCAGCCCTGGGACAGGGGGTAACTATGGCTACACCTTC.

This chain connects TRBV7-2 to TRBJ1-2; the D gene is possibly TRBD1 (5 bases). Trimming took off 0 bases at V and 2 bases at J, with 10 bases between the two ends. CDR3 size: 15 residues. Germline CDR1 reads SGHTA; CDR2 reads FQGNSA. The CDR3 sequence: CASSLAGDRNYGYTF. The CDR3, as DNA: TGTGCCAGCAGCTTAGCCGGTGACAGAAACTATGGCTACACCTTC.

The CDR3 nucleotides read TGCGCCAGCAGCTTCGGGACAGGGGTCTACGAGCAGTACTTC. It codes for CASSFGTGVYEQYF. The chain has TRBV5-1 and TRBJ2-7; 10 bases fit TRBD1. From germline, CDR1 is SGHRS and CDR2 YFSETQ. V shed 2 bases and J 3 bases; nucleotides not matched to a gene: 2. The CDR3 contains 14 residues.